This TCR beta chain originates from a study of OX40 agonist ivuxolimab in advanced cancers. About the research overall: About 44% of patients had received prior checkpoint inhibitor therapy.

To note about this clone: The antigen is unknown. The same CDR3 also results from other DNA sequences found in this sample.

The CDR3 extends over 15 amino acids. Germline CDR1 is SGHNT and CDR2 is YYREEE (reference sequence). V lost 4 bases and J lost 1, with 14 bases in between. The repertoire was sequenced with immunoSEQ multiplex PCR; TCRdb's copy has only in-frame clones and lacks some. The sample contains about 59,000 clones, about 90% of which appear only once. Overall study findings and caveats: Partial responders at 0.1-3.0 mg/kg showed near-lowest clonal expansion. With doses of 0.1 to 3.0 mg/kg, CD4+ and CD8+ blood T cells had undergone clonal expansion by week 6.

This chain links TRBV5-4 with TRBJ2-5, with D perhaps TRBD2 (5 bases). Sequences were derived from CD4+ or CD8+ T cells sorted from blood, sampled in a trial of the OX40 agonist ivuxolimab. The receptor's source is an adult with an advanced solid tumor such as melanoma, head and neck, liver or kidney cancer. The CDR3 nucleotides are TGTGCCAGCAGCCCCAGCGGCTCCCCCCAAGAGACCCAGTACTTC. Translating it yields CASSPSGSPQETQYF.